The 14 T cell receptor beta chains reported below all come from one sample, sequenced in a study of CD8+ T cells in alopecia areata. TCR sequencing used cDNA made by reverse transcription of extracted RNA. The assay was immunoSEQ multiplex PCR, and TCRdb's table has in-frame clones only and misses some. The sample has around 200,000 clones, about 60% seen once. Treatment of the sample: oral pan-JAK inhibitor, 5-10 mg twice daily. The source material was CD4+ T cells sorted from blood, sampled at week 4, from a patient treated with tofacitinib. The receptor source for this set is a human donor with alopecia areata.

The sample holds a few counts of this clone. This chain uses TRBV6-6 with TRBJ2-5, with 10 bases lining up with TRBD2. This CDR3 is 14 amino acids long. V trimming: 6 bases; J trimming: 8 bases; junction bases outside the gene matches: 9. The germline V gene has CDR1 MNHNY and CDR2 SVGAGI (reference sequence). The CDR3 region is CASRMVLAGGTQYF. The CDR3 DNA is TGTGCCAGCAGGATGGTATTAGCGGGAGGAACCCAGTACTTC.

J is TRBJ1-3 and V is TRBV9, with 7 bases that match TRBD1. Germline assignment: CDR1 SGDLS and CDR2 YYNGEE. Germline trimming cut 6 bases from V and 0 bases from J; bases unmatched to any gene: 18. The CDR3 covers 19 residues. This CDR3 reads CASTSRGDRDRYSGNTIYF. CDR3 bases: TGTGCCAGCACGAGCCGGGGAGATCGGGACAGATACTCTGGAAACACCATATATTTT. Using reference TRBV9 and TRBJ1-3 for the parts outside the CDR3, the full variable domain is DSGVTQTPKHLITATGQRVTLRCSPRSGDLSVYWYQQSLDQGLQFLIQYYNGEERAKGNILERFSAQQFPDLHSELNLSSLELGDSALYFCASTSRGDRDRYSGNTIYFGEGSWLTVV.

This clone was seen at least ten times. This sequence joins TRBV20-1 and TRBJ2-7; no firm D call. From germline, CDR1 is DFQATT and CDR2 SNEGSKA (reference sequence). Trimming removed 5 bases from V and 5 bases from J, with 10 bases in between. This CDR3 region has 11 residues. DNA of the CDR3: TGCAGTGCTCCTTCCATGGACGAGCAGTACTTC. Its protein is CSAPSMDEQYF.

This chain links TRBV13 with TRBJ2-7; D uncertain. This CDR3 has 13 amino acids. Trimming shortened V by 5 bases and J by 6 bases, and 14 bases separated the two germline ends. Germline V lookup: CDR1 PRHDT, CDR2 FYEKMQ (reference sequence). The chain's CDR3 is CASSGPRGSEQYF. The CDR3 bases are TGTGCCAGCAGCGGTCCCCGTGGGTCCGAGCAGTACTTC.

This chain uses TRBV2 with TRBJ1-1; D is perhaps TRBD1 (5 bases). Germline V gene sequence: CDR1 SNHLY, CDR2 FYNNEI. The CDR3 loop spans 15 amino acids. Trimming took off 5 bases at V and 4 bases at J, with 17 bases between the two ends. The DNA for the CDR3 is TGTGCCAGCAGTATCCAGGGACGGGTAGGCACTGAAGCTTTCTTT. It is translated as CASSIQGRVGTEAFF.

The chain couples TRBV15 to TRBJ1-1; D call uncertain. V lost 1 base and J lost 4, with 13 bases in between. This CDR3 is 15 amino acids long. Per the germline V gene, CDR1 is LNHNV and CDR2 is YYDKDF (reference sequence). This CDR3 reads CATSRAPAVSTEAFF. Written as DNA, the CDR3 is TGTGCCACCAGCAGAGCGCCCGCGGTGAGCACTGAAGCTTTCTTT.

The chain employs TRBV5-8 and TRBJ1-5; D not resolved. The V and J ends lost 0 bases and 3 bases respectively, with 10 bases between them. Looked up from germline, CDR1 is SGHTS and CDR2 is YDEGEE. This CDR3 is built from 15 residues. CDR3 in DNA: TGTGCCAGCAGCTTGGAACGGGTACTCAATCAGCCCCAGCATTTT. Translation gives CASSLERVLNQPQHF.

This clone was observed a few times. V is TRBV6-1 and J is TRBJ1-1, with D maybe TRBD1 (6 bases). The CDR3 covers 14 residues. Germline V gene data show CDR1 as MNHNS and CDR2 as SASEGT. The germline V and J ends were trimmed by 8 bases and 1 base, with 14 bases remaining between them. The CDR3 loop is CASGGRGKNTEAFF. The CDR3 DNA sequence: TGTGCCAGCGGGGGGAGGGGGAAGAACACTGAAGCTTTCTTT.

The chain employs TRBV29-1 and TRBJ2-1, with D maybe TRBD2 (7 bases). CDR1 and CDR2 (germline): SQVTM, ANQGSEA. The length of the CDR3 is 18 residues. V was clipped by 7 bases and J by 4 bases, with 29 bases between them. The CDR3 DNA sequence: TGCAGCGCTTCCCAGGGGTCAGGGAGGGACCAACCATACAATGAGCAGTTCTTC. It specifies CSASQGSGRDQPYNEQFF.

This clone was found a few times. The V and J genes are TRBV10-3 and TRBJ1-2; TRBD1 agrees at 8 bases. The CDR3 consists of 13 residues. Germline V gene lookup returns CDR1 ENHRY and CDR2 SYGVKD. J was trimmed by 3 bases and V by 11 bases; bases with no gene match: 8. In nucleotides, the CDR3 is TGTGCCGCCGGACAGGGAGGTCACTATGGCTACACCTTC. Residues: CAAGQGGHYGYTF.

This clone was seen a few times. This chain uses TRBV7-8 with TRBJ2-7, with TRBD2 matching over 8 bases. J gave up 0 bases and V 5 bases, and 9 bases lay outside the gene matches. Germline loops: CDR1 SGHVS, CDR2 FQNEAQ. The CDR3 length is 16 residues. CDR3 in DNA: TGTGCCAGCAGCCCCGCGCTACGGGAGGGCTCCTACGAGCAGTACTTC. It specifies CASSPALREGSYEQYF.

The gene calls are TRBV6-5 and TRBJ2-7, with no clear D. The CDR3 loop spans 14 amino acids. Trimming removed 4 bases at V and 5 bases at J, with 15 bases between. Germline V lookup: CDR1 MNHEY, CDR2 SVGAGI. DNA for the CDR3: TGTGCCAGCAGTTCCCCCCTAGTAGGGCACGAGCAGTACTTC. Translated: CASSSPLVGHEQYF.

This chain connects TRBV18 to TRBJ2-7, with TRBD2 as a possible D gene (7 bases). CDR1 KGHSH and CDR2 LQKENI come from the germline V gene. Trimming removed 3 bases from V and 2 bases from J, with 20 bases in between. The CDR3 totals 17 residues. CDR3 bases: TGTGCCAGCTCACCCACCGGGGGGCGGGCGCAGACCTACGAGCAGTACTTC. Residues: CASSPTGGRAQTYEQYF.

The chain recombines TRBV6-1 with TRBJ1-5; 7 positions match TRBD1. Germline V gives CDR1 MNHNS, CDR2 SASEGT. The length of the CDR3 is 14 residues. Trimming cost V 7 bases and J 3 bases; bases outside gene matches: 6. The chain's CDR3 is CASKRQGNNQPQHF. For the CDR3, the DNA is TGTGCCAGCAAACGACAGGGAAACAATCAGCCCCAGCATTTT.